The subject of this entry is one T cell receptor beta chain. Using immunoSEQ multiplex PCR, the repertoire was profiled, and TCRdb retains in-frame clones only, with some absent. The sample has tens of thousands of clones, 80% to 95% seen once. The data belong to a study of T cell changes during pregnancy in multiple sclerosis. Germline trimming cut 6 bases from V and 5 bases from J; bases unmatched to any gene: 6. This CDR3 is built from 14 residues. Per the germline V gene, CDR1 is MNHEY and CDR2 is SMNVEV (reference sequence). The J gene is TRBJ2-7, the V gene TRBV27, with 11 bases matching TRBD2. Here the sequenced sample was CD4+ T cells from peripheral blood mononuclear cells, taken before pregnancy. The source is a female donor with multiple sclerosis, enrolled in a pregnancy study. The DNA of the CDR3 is TGTGCCAGCAGCCGGACTAGCGGGCACCACGAGCAGTACTTC. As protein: CASSRTSGHHEQYF.